The 5 T cell receptor beta chains below were found in one sample sequenced in a study of cytomegalovirus exposure and HLA in healthy donors. PCR was performed using 60 Vbeta and 13 Jbeta primers. TCRdb's copy holds only in-frame clones and misses some; the assay was immunoSEQ multiplex PCR. Of 200,000 to 250,000 clones detected, more than 65% appear once; the ten largest clones hold 1.8%. The material sequenced was PBMCs. These receptors were taken from a woman younger than 45 in good health and CMV-seronegative.

The V call is TRBV4-1, the J call TRBJ2-1; 9 bases match TRBD1. The germline V gene has CDR1 MGHRA and CDR2 YSYEKL. The CDR3 is made up of 15 amino acids. J was trimmed by 7 bases and V by 2 bases; bases with no gene match: 6. The CDR3 DNA reads TGCGCCAGCAGCCAACCGAGACAGGGGGGAAATGAGCAGTTCTTC. It encodes CASSQPRQGGNEQFF.

This clone was recorded at least ten times. This sequence joins TRBV6-5 and TRBJ1-1; 7 bases line up with TRBD1. CDR3 length: 15 amino acids. Per germline, CDR1 MNHEY and CDR2 SVGAGI. The ends lost 4 bases at V and 1 base at J; junction bases unmatched: 6. The DNA of the CDR3 is TGTGCCAGCAGTTCACCCGGACAGGCGAACACTGAAGCTTTCTTT. This codes for CASSSPGQANTEAFF.

The chain has TRBV19 and TRBJ2-3, with D perhaps TRBD1 (5 bases). CDR3 length: 13 amino acids. V was clipped by 4 bases and J by 2 bases, with 7 bases between them. Germline V lookup: CDR1 LNHDA, CDR2 SQIVND (reference sequence). This chain's CDR3 is CASSSRDTDTQYF. The CDR3 DNA reads TGTGCCAGTAGTAGCAGGGACACAGATACGCAGTATTTT.

The chain joins TRBV6-1 to TRBJ1-2, with D hard to call. This CDR3 is 14 amino acids long. The germline V gene encodes CDR1 MNHNS and CDR2 SASEGT. V lost 0 bases and J 3 bases, leaving 8 bases between the germline ends. The CDR3 DNA reads TGTGCCAGCAGTGAAGCACTCGCGGACTATGGCTACACCTTC. Translating it yields CASSEALADYGYTF.

With respect to this clone: A read error may produce the germline difference seen at one junction end. J is TRBJ1-2 and V is TRBV29-1; 8 bases match TRBD1. This CDR3 contains 13 residues. Per germline, CDR1 SQVTM and CDR2 ANQGSEA. CDR3: CSIDQGAADGYTF. The CDR3 DNA reads as TGCAGCATTGATCAGGGGGCCGCAGATGGCTACACCTTC.